This T cell receptor beta chain was captured in a study of T-cell reconstitution after alpha-beta-depleted transplantation in children. Study-wide results and limits: There were reportedly several hundred expanded graft clones from which alpha-beta T cells came about two months after transplant. In some patients, recipient T cells and intrathymic progenitors surviving conditioning explained high day-60 diversity. A year had passed since transplant, and T-cell counts and diversity by then came mostly from newly produced T cells.

The library targeted TCRbeta and was prepared with unique molecular identifiers. TCRdb analysed the PCR reads with MiXCR anew, one entry per CDR3 protein. The repertoire holds approximately 82,000 distinct CDR3 sequences, with around 15% as singletons. This clonotype was counted at least ten times. Antigen unknown. The CDR3 contains 13 residues. V lost 10 bases, J lost 4 bases, and 16 bases lay in between. CDR1 is SGHTA, CDR2 FQGNSA, per germline. This sequence originates from a male patient between 2 and 10 years old who had a stem cell transplant for acute lymphoblastic leukemia, so the T cells may come from the graft donor. Sample: PBMCs, mostly from graft donor cells, taken 180 days after TCRalphabeta/CD19-depleted stem cell transplant. The V and J genes are TRBV7-2 and TRBJ2-5; D is ambiguous. The CDR3 loop reads CATLRSWGETQYF. The CDR3 nucleotides are TGTGCCACCCTACGGTCATGGGGAGAGACCCAGTACTTC.